This entry lists 21 T cell receptor beta chains sequenced from one sample in a study of post-analysis software for immune sequencing data. Study-level findings and limits: Comparison of patients with controls showed about 5 TRBV segments more frequent in patients, TRBV5-6, TRBV5-1 and TRBV20-1 among them.

The antigens for these receptors are not known. The authors incorporated unique molecular identifiers into the TCR beta cDNA libraries. TCRdb independently ran MiXCR on the PCR reads; one entry per CDR3 protein. The sample contains roughly 580,000 distinct CDR3 sequences, around 40% of which appear only once. Sequencing was carried out using blood. The receptors derive from a girl aged 5-17 years with multiple sclerosis.

The V and J genes are TRBV11-3 and TRBJ2-5; D may match TRBD1 or TRBD2 (5 bases each). The CDR3 has 14 amino acids. Germline CDR1 and CDR2: SGHNT and YENEEA. V lost 5 bases, J lost 10 bases, and 20 bases lay in between. This CDR3 is CASSLPPGRGGQYF. As DNA, the CDR3 is TGTGCCAGCAGCCTACCCCCGGGACGAGGTGGCCAGTACTTC.

The chain couples TRBV20-1 to TRBJ2-5; 10 bases align to TRBD1. The CDR3 is made up of 17 amino acids. V shed 0 bases and J 1 base; nucleotides not matched to a gene: 8. In germline, CDR1 is DFQATT, CDR2 SNEGSKA (reference sequence). This CDR3 is CSARDYGQGGIQETQYF. In nucleotides, the CDR3 is TGCAGTGCTAGAGATTATGGACAGGGGGGGATCCAAGAGACCCAGTACTTC.

The rearrangement uses TRBV7-3 and TRBJ2-5; TRBD2 matches 9 bases. Looked up from germline, CDR1 is SGHTA and CDR2 is FQGTGA. This CDR3 is 15 amino acids long. The V gene end was trimmed by 5 bases and the J gene end by 4 bases; junction bases not matched to a gene: 8. In DNA, the CDR3 is TGTGCCAGCAGCCTTAGCGGGGGACTCCCAGAGACCCAGTACTTC. It codes for CASSLSGGLPETQYF.

This clonotype came up many times. The junction departs from germline at one end; a sequencing error may be responsible. The V gene is TRBV5-1, the J gene TRBJ1-5, with unresolved D. CDR1 is SGHRS, CDR2 YFSETQ, per germline. This CDR3 has 12 amino acids. The CDR3 sequence is CASSLEGQPQHF. In nucleotides, the CDR3 is TGTGCCAGCAGCTTAGAGGGCCAGCCCCAGCATTTT.

This rearrangement joins TRBV4-1 to TRBJ2-7, with 9 bases identical to TRBD2. V lost 1 base to trimming and J lost 0 bases; unmatched junction nucleotides: 1. The CDR3 consists of 15 residues. From germline, CDR1 is MGHRA and CDR2 YSYEKL. This CDR3 is CASSQGRGGSYEQYF. The CDR3 region has the DNA TGCGCCAGCAGCCAAGGGCGGGGGGGCTCCTACGAGCAGTACTTC.

This clonotype has more than one count but fewer than ten. The rearrangement links TRBV29-1 to TRBJ2-3; D gene unclear. Germline V lookup: CDR1 SQVTM, CDR2 ANQGSEA. The CDR3 has 13 amino acids. The V end was cut by 2 bases, the J end by 1 base, with 7 bases between. CDR3: CSVEHPGTDTQYF. For the CDR3, the DNA is TGCAGCGTTGAACACCCTGGCACAGATACGCAGTATTTT.

This clonotype was observed a few times. The chain couples TRBV2 to TRBJ1-2; no reliable D call. Germline CDR1 is SNHLY and CDR2 is FYNNEI. V was cut by 3 bases and J by 3 bases, with 8 bases left in between. This CDR3 contains 13 residues. CDR3 sequence (DNA): TGTGCCAGCAGTGAGGGGTTTGACTATGGCTACACCTTC. This codes for CASSEGFDYGYTF.

This sequence joins TRBV6-4 and TRBJ2-6; D unresolved. V shed 3 bases and J shed 7 bases, with 10 bases lying between them. CDR3 length equals 14 residues. Per germline, CDR1 MRHNA and CDR2 SNTAGT. The CDR3 spells CASSETDRANVLTF. The CDR3 DNA sequence: TGTGCCAGCAGTGAGACCGATAGAGCCAACGTCCTGACTTTC.

The chain uses TRBV12-3 or TRBV12-4 and TRBJ2-5, with D perhaps TRBD2 (5 bases). This CDR3 is 13 amino acids long. With 3 bases removed from V and 5 bases from J, the gap between germline ends came to 10 bases. The CDR3 protein is CASSFGVGETQYF. CDR3 nucleotides: TGTGCCAGCAGTTTCGGGGTCGGGGAGACCCAGTACTTC.

This clonotype was recorded only once. V and J are TRBV4-1 and TRBJ2-1; D is uncertain. Trimming left V 1 base short and J 0 bases short, with 13 bases between. Germline-derived CDR1 and CDR2 are MGHRA and YSYEKL. The CDR3 is 17 residues long. For the CDR3, the DNA is TGCGCCAGCAGCCAAGGATCGGCGCGGAGCTCCTACAATGAGCAGTTCTTC. It is translated as CASSQGSARSSYNEQFF.

The gene calls are TRBV10-3 and TRBJ1-5; D gene ambiguous. The CDR3 consists of 13 residues. Germline CDR1 and CDR2: ENHRY and SYGVKD. Trimming took off 2 bases at V and 3 bases at J, with 5 bases between the two ends. The CDR3: CAISEGTNQPQHF. In DNA, the CDR3 is TGTGCCATCAGTGAGGGAACCAATCAGCCCCAGCATTTT.

V gene TRBV12-3 or TRBV12-4 combines with J gene TRBJ1-2; possible D gene TRBD1, 6 bases. The V end lost 4 bases, the J end lost 4 bases, and 13 bases lay between the germline ends. This CDR3 contains 14 residues. The CDR3 sequence is CASSWTATSYGYTF. The CDR3, as DNA: TGTGCCAGCAGTTGGACAGCCACTTCCTATGGCTACACCTTC.

The CDR3 loop reads CASSLDARNEQFF. CDR3 sequence (DNA): TGTGCCAGCAGCTTAGATGCCCGGAATGAGCAGTTCTTC. The rearrangement uses TRBV7-9 and TRBJ2-1, with no clear D. The CDR3 length is 13 residues. V lost 1 base to trimming and J lost 7 bases, with 8 bases between them. Germline lookup yields CDR1 SEHNR and CDR2 FQNEAQ (reference sequence). The full variable domain, completed using reference TRBV7-9 and TRBJ2-1, is DTGVSQNPRHKITKRGQNVTFRCDPISEHNRLYWYRQTLGQGPEFLTYFQNEAQLEKSRLLSDRFSAERPKGSFSTLEIQRTEQGDSAMYLCASSLDARNEQFFGPGTRLTVL.

V and J are TRBV6-1 and TRBJ2-2, with D maybe TRBD2 (6 bases). The germline V gene encodes CDR1 MNHNS and CDR2 SASEGT. The CDR3 runs 14 residues. Trimming removed 4 bases from V and 3 bases from J, with 9 bases in between. CDR3 nucleotide sequence: TGTGCCAGCAGTGTAGGGGAGGACACCGGGGAGCTGTTTTTT. The encoded protein is CASSVGEDTGELFF.

The chain joins TRBV21-1 to TRBJ2-4; no DNA check was done on the table's D call, TRBD1. TRBV21-1 is marked as a pseudogene. The CDR3 runs to 17 residues. CDR3: CASSKIFGTGMGGIQYF. The CDR3 bases are TGTGCCAGCAGCAAAATCTTCGGGACAGGAATGGGGGGCATTCAGTACTTC.

In this sample, this clonotype turned up many times. In nucleotides, the CDR3 is TGTGCCATCAGTGAGTCGCTGTTAGGGACTAAGAGGTACGAGCAGTACTTC. This translates into CAISESLLGTKRYEQYF. The chain carries TRBV10-3 and TRBJ2-7, with 7 bases aligning to TRBD2. V lost 0 bases, J lost 4 bases, and 12 bases stayed unmatched. Germline CDR1 and CDR2: ENHRY and SYGVKD. This CDR3 contains 17 residues.

This clonotype was seen a few times. The V call is TRBV24-1, the J call TRBJ2-7; the D gene is possibly TRBD2 (5 bases). Germline V gene data show CDR1 as KGHDR and CDR2 as SFDVKD. V lost 10 bases and J 4 bases, leaving 13 bases between the germline ends. The CDR3 is 12 residues long. Here the CDR3 DNA reads TGTGCCACTCCTCCGGGGAATTACGAGCAGTACTTC. It encodes CATPPGNYEQYF.

This clonotype was picked up a small number of times. CDR3 DNA: TGTGCCAGCAGTCCCATTCAGAGCACAGATACGCAGTATTTT. This codes for CASSPIQSTDTQYF. This chain connects TRBV2 to TRBJ2-3; no clear D gene. Trimming took 5 bases from V and 0 from J, leaving 9 bases between them. This CDR3 is 14 amino acids long. CDR1 and CDR2 (germline): SNHLY, FYNNEI. The full variable domain, in which reference TRBV2 and TRBJ2-3 provide the parts outside the CDR3, is EPEVTQTPSHQVTQMGQEVILRCVPISNHLYFYWYRQILGQKVEFLVSFYNNEISEKSEIFDDQFSVERPDGSNFTLKIRSTKLEDSAMYFCASSPIQSTDTQYFGPGTRLTVL.

This clonotype has just a few counts. The rearrangement joins TRBV7-9 to TRBJ2-5, with D tentatively TRBD1 (6 bases). The J call may be faulty, since TRBJ2-7 better matches the DNA end. Germline CDR1 is SEHNR and CDR2 is FQNEAQ (reference sequence). This CDR3 contains 14 residues. The CDR3 here is CASSLGGPRDEQYF. For the CDR3, the DNA is TGTGCCAGCAGCTTAGGGGGGCCAAGAGACGAGCAGTACTTC.

This sequence joins TRBV12-3 or TRBV12-4 and TRBJ2-1, with TRBD2 matching over 9 bases. This CDR3 region has 18 residues. With V trimmed by 5 bases and J by 0 bases, 11 bases remained unmatched. CDR3 in amino acids: CASSRPAGGPGSYNEQFF. In DNA, the CDR3 is TGTGCCAGCAGTCGCCCAGCGGGAGGCCCGGGCTCCTACAATGAGCAGTTCTTC.

The chain links TRBV7-2 to TRBJ2-7; D is unresolved. Germline CDR1 is SGHTA and CDR2 is FQGNSA. V was clipped by 3 bases and J by 0 bases, with 9 bases between them. There are 14 residues in the CDR3. The CDR3 here is CASSFRMSSYEQYF. CDR3 bases: TGTGCCAGCAGCTTCCGAATGAGCTCCTACGAGCAGTACTTC.